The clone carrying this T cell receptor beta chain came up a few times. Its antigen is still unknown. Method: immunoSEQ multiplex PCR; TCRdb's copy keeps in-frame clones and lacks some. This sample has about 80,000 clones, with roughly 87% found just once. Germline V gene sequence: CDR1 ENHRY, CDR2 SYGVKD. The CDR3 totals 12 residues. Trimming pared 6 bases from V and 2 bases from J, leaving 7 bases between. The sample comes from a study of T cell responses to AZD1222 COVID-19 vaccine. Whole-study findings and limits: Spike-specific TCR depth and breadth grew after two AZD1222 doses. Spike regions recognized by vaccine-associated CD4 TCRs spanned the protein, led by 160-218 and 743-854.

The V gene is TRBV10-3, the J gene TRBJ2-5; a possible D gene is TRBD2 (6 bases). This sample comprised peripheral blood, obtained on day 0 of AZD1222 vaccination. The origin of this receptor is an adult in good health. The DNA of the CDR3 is TGTGCCATCAGGGGGGGTCAAGAGACCCAGTACTTC. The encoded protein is CAIRGGQETQYF.